This T cell receptor beta chain was observed in a study of cytomegalovirus exposure and HLA in healthy donors. J was trimmed by 1 base and V by 2 bases; bases with no gene match: 11. This CDR3 region has 18 residues. Per the germline V gene, CDR1 is MRHNA and CDR2 is SNTAGT. The PCR used 60 Vbeta and 13 Jbeta primers. Produced via immunoSEQ multiplex PCR; TCRdb's table is partial and in-frame only. The table records 200,000 to 250,000 clones, 75% to 80% of them present only once. Each of the donors was a healthy bone marrow donor. Sequences were obtained from PBMCs. V is TRBV6-4 and J is TRBJ2-1, with 7 bases lining up with TRBD1. The source is a young man in good health and CMV-seronegative. CDR3 residues: CASSDHLSQGVSYNEQFF. The CDR3 nucleotides are TGTGCCAGCAGTGACCATCTATCTCAGGGGGTTTCCTACAATGAGCAGTTCTTC.